These 32 T cell receptor beta chains were sequenced from one sample in a study of blood T cell repertoires in COVID-19. Sequencing was performed with immunoSEQ multiplex PCR; in TCRdb, only in-frame clones are kept and a portion is missing. This sample carries about 210,000 clones, approximately 80% of them seen once, and the ten largest clones take about 9.8%. The sample was PBMCs or T cells enriched from blood (not recorded which). All receptors derive from a woman aged 45-65 years with acute COVID-19.

J is TRBJ2-3 and V is TRBV3-1 (or the pseudogene TRBV3-2); maybe TRBD2 (6 bases). The V end was cut by 0 bases, the J end by 4 bases, with 14 bases between. The germline V gene encodes CDR1 LGHDT and CDR2 YNNKEL (reference sequence). This CDR3 is built from 16 residues. CDR3 residues: CASSQDAGLRADTQYF. Here the CDR3 DNA reads TGTGCCAGCAGCCAAGATGCGGGACTTAGAGCAGATACGCAGTATTTT.

In this sample, this clone turned up once. V gene TRBV3-1 (or the pseudogene TRBV3-2) combines with J gene TRBJ2-7, with TRBD2 matching over 12 bases. From germline, CDR1 is LGHDT and CDR2 YNNKEL (reference sequence). J gave up 4 bases and V 1 base, and 2 bases lay outside the gene matches. The CDR3 totals 15 residues. The CDR3 sequence: CASSQGLAGVYEQYF. For the CDR3, the DNA is TGTGCCAGCAGCCAAGGACTAGCGGGAGTATACGAGCAGTACTTC.

This clone was detected a few times. The V and J genes are TRBV3-1 (or the pseudogene TRBV3-2) and TRBJ2-2; 8 bases are a match to TRBD2. The CDR3 length is 20 residues. The germline V gene has CDR1 LGHDT and CDR2 YNNKEL (reference sequence). The junction had 13 bases not matched to a gene; V was cut back by 1 base and J by 0 bases. CDR3 coding DNA: TGTGCCAGCAGCCAAGTTTATAGCTTATTTAGCGGGACGAACACCGGGGAGCTGTTTTTT. Its protein product is CASSQVYSLFSGTNTGELFF.

Only a few counts were recorded for this clone. This chain uses TRBV6-5 with TRBJ1-5; D gene unclear. Deletions cut 0 bases from V and 3 bases from J, with 12 bases between. The V gene's germline CDR1 is MNHEY and CDR2 SVGAGI. The CDR3 extends over 16 amino acids. CDR3 DNA: TGTGCCAGCAGTTACTCTGTGCCTTACAACAATCAGCCCCAGCATTTT. It is translated as CASSYSVPYNNQPQHF.

The chain couples TRBV7-2 to TRBJ2-2; 12 bases map to TRBD2. V lost 3 bases to trimming and J lost 6 bases; unmatched junction nucleotides: 5. CDR3 size: 16 residues. CDR1 is SGHTA, CDR2 FQGNSA, per germline. CDR3 sequence: CASSFLLAGGPGELFF. In DNA form, the CDR3 reads TGTGCCAGCAGCTTTTTACTAGCGGGAGGACCCGGGGAGCTGTTTTTT.

This clone came up a few times. This sequence joins TRBV10-3 and TRBJ2-7, with D perhaps TRBD2 (6 bases). Germline CDR1 and CDR2: ENHRY and SYGVKD. V dropped 6 bases and J dropped 4 bases, with 16 bases sitting between them. This CDR3 spans 14 amino acids. The CDR3 protein is CAISSGLGGYEQYF. The CDR3 coding sequence is TGTGCCATCAGCTCCGGGCTCGGGGGTTACGAGCAGTACTTC.

The chain links TRBV3-1 (or the pseudogene TRBV3-2) to TRBJ1-3, with TRBD1 matching over 10 bases. The CDR3 spans 18 residues. Germline V gives CDR1 LGHDT, CDR2 YNNKEL (reference sequence). V gave up 0 bases and J gave up 3 bases; unmatched junction bases: 8. The CDR3 bases are TGTGCCAGCAGCCAAGAGAGAGACAGGGGGCGCTTTGGAAACACCATATATTTT. Translating it yields CASSQERDRGRFGNTIYF.

The V and J genes are TRBV18 and TRBJ2-1; D gene ambiguous. The CDR3 loop spans 13 amino acids. The ends were cut back, 0 bases at V and 8 bases at J, with 8 bases in the middle. CDR1 and CDR2 (germline): KGHSH, LQKENI. CDR3 sequence: CASSPPASDEQFF. The CDR3 coding sequence is TGTGCCAGCTCACCACCAGCAAGCGATGAGCAGTTCTTC.

The rearrangement uses TRBV5-1 and TRBJ2-2, with TRBD2 identical over 7 bases. Looked up from germline, CDR1 is SGHRS and CDR2 is YFSETQ. V gave up 4 bases and J gave up 5 bases; unmatched junction bases: 8. There are 15 residues in the CDR3. The CDR3 nucleotides are TGCGCCAGCAGCCATACGGTGGGAGGGACCGGGGAGCTGTTTTTT. It is translated as CASSHTVGGTGELFF.

This chain links TRBV6-4 with TRBJ2-3; D may be TRBD2 (6 bases). Germline V gene sequence: CDR1 MRHNA, CDR2 SNTAGT. This CDR3 has 15 residues. Trimming pared 2 bases from V and 4 bases from J, leaving 13 bases between. In DNA, the CDR3 is TGTGCCAGCAGTGACCGAGTGGGGGGAGCAGATACGCAGTATTTT. Protein: CASSDRVGGADTQYF.

V usage is TRBV9 and J usage is TRBJ2-2, with 11 bases lining up with TRBD2. The CDR3 is 17 amino acids. In germline, CDR1 is SGDLS, CDR2 YYNGEE. J gave up 3 bases and V 0 bases, and 4 bases lay outside the gene matches. The CDR3 DNA is TGTGCCAGCAGCGTAGACTCTAGCGGGAGGTACACCGGGGAGCTGTTTTTT. Translation gives CASSVDSSGRYTGELFF.

The chain combines TRBV4-3 with TRBJ2-7; 9 positions match TRBD2. Per the germline V gene, CDR1 is LGHNA and CDR2 is YSLEER. Trimming removed 0 bases from V and 1 base from J; junction bases left unmatched: 4. This CDR3 spans 16 amino acids. CDR3 in DNA: TGCGCCAGCAGCCAAGATCCGACTAGCGGTTCCTACGAGCAGTACTTC. Protein: CASSQDPTSGSYEQYF.

The rearrangement links TRBV5-6 to TRBJ2-7, with no clear D. Trimming took off 2 bases at V and 2 bases at J, with 5 bases between the two ends. The CDR3 spans 12 residues. Looked up from germline, CDR1 is SGHDT and CDR2 is YYEEEE. The CDR3 here is CASSLTAYEQYF. DNA of the CDR3: TGTGCCAGCAGCTTAACAGCCTACGAGCAGTACTTC.

The J gene is TRBJ2-3, the V gene TRBV2; TRBD2 might be the D (5 bases). V was shortened by 8 bases and J by 3 bases, with 12 bases between the two germline ends. The CDR3 loop spans 13 amino acids. CDR1 is SNHLY and CDR2 is FYNNEI in the germline V gene. DNA of the CDR3: TGTGCCAGCGAGCGGTTCGCAACAGATACGCAGTATTTT. It specifies CASERFATDTQYF.

This sequence joins TRBV28 and TRBJ1-5, with 11 bases identical to TRBD1. The CDR3 extends over 14 amino acids. Trimming at V came to 7 bases and at J to 5 bases, leaving 4 bases not matched to a gene. Germline V gene data show CDR1 as MDHEN and CDR2 as SYDVKM. The CDR3 region is CASNRDRGYQPQHF. CDR3 bases: TGTGCCAGCAATCGGGACAGGGGGTATCAGCCCCAGCATTTT.

J is TRBJ2-2 and V is TRBV7-2; a weak D match, TRBD1 (6 bases). The CDR3 runs 15 residues. The V gene's germline CDR1 is SGHTA and CDR2 FQGNSA. V dropped 3 bases and J dropped 6 bases, with 14 bases sitting between them. CDR3 coding DNA: TGTGCCAGCAGCTTTGTACAGGGAATAGCCGGGGAGCTGTTTTTT. Encoded protein: CASSFVQGIAGELFF.

The J gene is TRBJ1-1, the V gene TRBV5-1, with D possibly being TRBD1 (5 bases). CDR3 size: 15 residues. Trimming shortened V by 0 bases and J by 2 bases, and 11 bases separated the two germline ends. CDR1 and CDR2 from the germline V gene are SGHRS and YFSETQ. CDR3 residues: CASSLAAGYNTEAFF. The CDR3 DNA follows: TGCGCCAGCAGCTTGGCTGCAGGGTATAACACTGAAGCTTTCTTT.

V gene TRBV19 combines with J gene TRBJ1-2; no definite D call. Trimming left V 4 bases short and J 5 bases short, with 14 bases between. This CDR3 contains 14 residues. CDR1 is LNHDA, CDR2 SQIVND, per germline (reference sequence). CDR3 coding DNA: TGTGCCAGTAGTAGCGCACAGAAGCTATATGGCTACACCTTC. Protein: CASSSAQKLYGYTF.

This chain connects TRBV5-1 to TRBJ1-3; TRBD1 agrees at 10 bases. Trimming at V came to 3 bases and at J to 0 bases, leaving 3 bases not matched to a gene. Germline CDR1 SGHRS, CDR2 YFSETQ. The CDR3 runs to 16 residues. CDR3 sequence (DNA): TGCGCCAGCAGCTCGGGACAGGGGAGCTCTGGAAACACCATATATTTT. It yields the protein CASSSGQGSSGNTIYF.

This clone has just one count. The chain employs TRBV11-2 and TRBJ2-5, with TRBD2 matching 7 bases. Germline CDR1 is SGHAT and CDR2 is FQNNGV. CDR3 size: 18 residues. The V segment lost 4 bases and the J segment 1 base; nucleotides outside the gene matches: 15. CDR3 sequence reads: CASSSFSSGVGFQETQYF. The CDR3 DNA sequence: TGTGCCAGCAGCTCATTTTCCAGCGGGGTAGGGTTCCAAGAGACCCAGTACTTC.

The chain couples TRBV5-1 to TRBJ1-4; D is uncertain. The CDR3 contains 16 residues. With 5 bases removed from V and 2 bases from J, the gap between germline ends came to 16 bases. Germline CDR1 reads SGHRS; CDR2 reads YFSETQ. The DNA of the CDR3 is TGCGCCAGCAGAAAAACCGAGGGAAGGACTAATGAAAAACTGTTTTTT. This translates into CASRKTEGRTNEKLFF.

This chain uses TRBV5-6 with TRBJ2-5, with TRBD1 matching over 9 bases. This CDR3 comprises 17 residues. CDR1 and CDR2 (germline): SGHDT, YYEEEE. The V and J ends lost 6 bases and 5 bases, in that order; junction bases with no gene match: 17. CDR3 protein: CASNLGWTGQGMETQYF. The CDR3 coding sequence is TGTGCCAGCAACTTAGGATGGACGGGACAGGGTATGGAGACCCAGTACTTC. Complete variable domain (other parts from reference TRBV5-6 and TRBJ2-5): DAGVTQSPTHLIKTRGQQVTLRCSPKSGHDTVSWYQQALGQGPQFIFQYYEEEERQRGNFPDRFSGHQFPNYSSELNVNALLLGDSALYLCASNLGWTGQGMETQYFGPGTRLLVL.

The chain couples TRBV6-5 to TRBJ1-3; a weak D match, TRBD1 (5 bases). V gave up 8 bases and J gave up 0 bases, with 14 bases separating them. Germline CDR1 and CDR2: MNHEY and SVGAGI. CDR3 length: 15 residues. CDR3 sequence: CASGQQRISGNTIYF. The CDR3 coding sequence is TGTGCCAGCGGACAACAGCGAATCTCTGGAAACACCATATATTTT.

The genes are TRBV5-4 and TRBJ2-2; possible D gene TRBD1, 6 bases. The CDR3 length is 14 residues. Germline-derived CDR1 and CDR2 are SGHNT and YYREEE (reference sequence). V gave up 2 bases and J gave up 6 bases, with 11 bases separating them. CDR3 region: CASSFDRLSGELFF. The CDR3 nucleotides are TGTGCCAGCAGCTTCGACAGGCTGTCCGGGGAGCTGTTTTTT.

The rearrangement links TRBV29-1 to TRBJ2-7; weak D call: TRBD1 (5 bases). The length of the CDR3 is 14 residues. V was shortened by 4 bases and J by 2 bases, with 15 bases between the two germline ends. Germline CDR1 SQVTM, CDR2 ANQGSEA. The CDR3 DNA reads as TGCAGCGTTGTGTCAGGGATTTTCCCCTACGAGCAGTACTTC. Translating gives CSVVSGIFPYEQYF.

The chain links TRBV28 to TRBJ1-2; perhaps TRBD1 as D (6 bases). The CDR3 runs to 14 residues. Trimming cost V 3 bases and J 1 base, with 9 bases left between them. The germline gives CDR1 MDHEN, CDR2 SYDVKM. CDR3: CASSFDRINYGYTF. DNA for the CDR3: TGTGCCAGCAGTTTTGACAGGATTAACTATGGCTACACCTTC.

J is TRBJ1-4 and V is TRBV19; tentative D call: TRBD1 (6 bases). Germline lookup yields CDR1 LNHDA and CDR2 SQIVND (reference sequence). The V and J ends lost 4 bases and 5 bases respectively, with 14 bases between them. This CDR3 spans 15 amino acids. The CDR3 here is CASSTLRQGNEKLFF. Written as DNA, the CDR3 is TGTGCCAGTAGTACCCTTCGGCAGGGGAATGAAAAACTGTTTTTT.

The V gene is TRBV6-6, the J gene TRBJ1-2; D may be TRBD1 (6 bases). The CDR3 loop spans 14 amino acids. Germline V gene data show CDR1 as MNHNY and CDR2 as SVGAGI (reference sequence). V lost 6 bases, J lost 1 base, and 12 bases lay in between. The CDR3 loop is CASRSWTDNYGYTF. The CDR3, as DNA: TGTGCCAGCAGATCCTGGACAGATAACTATGGCTACACCTTC.

The chain uses TRBV2 and TRBJ1-6; D perhaps matches TRBD1 (5 bases). Germline CDR1 SNHLY, CDR2 FYNNEI. CDR3 length: 14 residues. The V end was cut by 7 bases, the J end by 6 bases, with 13 bases between. CDR3 amino acids: CASTYRQGNSPLHF. The DNA of the CDR3 is TGTGCCAGCACCTACAGGCAGGGTAATTCACCCCTCCACTTT.

The chain joins TRBV19 to TRBJ2-7; tentative D call: TRBD2 (5 bases). The V gene's germline CDR1 is LNHDA and CDR2 SQIVND (reference sequence). The CDR3 has 12 residues. V lost 3 bases to trimming and J lost 8 bases, with 11 bases between them. The CDR3 loop is CASSIRGRQQYF. In DNA, the CDR3 is TGTGCCAGTAGTATCCGGGGAAGGCAGCAGTACTTC.

This chain uses TRBV4-1 with TRBJ2-3, with D tentatively TRBD2 (5 bases). The CDR3 runs to 14 residues. Germline V gives CDR1 MGHRA, CDR2 YSYEKL. V was cut by 6 bases and J by 2 bases, with 12 bases left in between. The CDR3 coding sequence is TGCGCCAGCAGGAAGGAGGTCTACACAGATACGCAGTATTTT. The encoded protein is CASRKEVYTDTQYF.

This rearrangement joins TRBV6-1 to TRBJ1-6; D not resolved. V lost 3 bases and J 7 bases, leaving 10 bases between the germline ends. The CDR3 length is 14 residues. CDR1 is MNHNS, CDR2 SASEGT, per germline. The CDR3 region has the DNA TGTGCCAGCAGTGACGTTGTCGTCAATTCACCCCTCCACTTT. Translated: CASSDVVVNSPLHF.